Listed below are T cell receptor beta chains from one sample, sequenced in a study of T cell responses to AZD1222 COVID-19 vaccine. Repertoires were generated with immunoSEQ multiplex PCR, while TCRdb's copy carries only in-frame clones and drops some. The sample lists tens of thousands of clones, around 85% seen once, with about 4.6% in the top ten. The sequences come from peripheral blood, collected 28 days after the second AZD1222 dose. These receptors were taken from an adult who received the AZD1222 COVID-19 vaccine. CDR3s include the opening cysteine and the closing phenylalanine or tryptophan. The D gene is left open where the match is weak. Rows may omit the clone size; those that give it use once, few, many or a size class.

size | J | V | D | CDR3 | DNA
. | TRBJ1-1 | TRBV29-1 | . | CSVEKATNTEAFF | TGCAGCGTTGAAAAAGCAACGAACACTGAAGCTTTCTTT
. | TRBJ1-2 | TRBV2 | . | CASSLTRLDYGYTF | TGTGCCAGCAGCCTGACAAGGTTGGACTATGGCTACACCTTC
. | TRBJ1-3 | TRBV27 | . | CASSSRPGIGNTIYF | TGTGCCAGCAGTTCCCGTCCAGGTATCGGAAACACCATATATTTT
. | TRBJ2-7 | TRBV23-1 | . | CASSQPGTEDPYEQYF | TGCGCCAGCAGTCAACCTGGGACGGAGGATCCCTACGAGCAGTACTTC
. | TRBJ2-5 | TRBV27 | . | CASSSRRESLETQYF | TGTGCCAGCAGTTCAAGACGGGAGTCTTTAGAGACCCAGTACTTC
. | TRBJ2-1 | TRBV2 | . | CASSAEQVRGSDEQFF | TGTGCCAGCAGTGCCGAGCAGGTTCGGGGGTCGGATGAGCAGTTCTTC
once | TRBJ2-1 | TRBV19 | . | CASSPRTVYNEQFF | TGTGCCAGTAGTCCACGGACAGTTTACAATGAGCAGTTCTTC
. | TRBJ1-1 | TRBV19 | . | CASSIVRGLGGPEAFF | TGTGCCAGTAGTATAGTCAGGGGTTTGGGTGGCCCTGAAGCTTTCTTT
few | TRBJ2-4 | TRBV12-5 | TRBD1 | CASGSPTGRLRKNIQYF | TGTGCTAGTGGTTCCCCGACAGGGCGGCTCCGAAAAAACATTCAGTACTTC
. | TRBJ1-2 | TRBV9 | . | CASSVGSEANYGYTF | TGTGCCAGCAGCGTAGGATCAGAAGCTAACTATGGCTACACCTTC
once | TRBJ2-1 | TRBV20-1 | . | CSASYQDGGYNEQFF | TGCAGTGCTAGTTATCAGGATGGAGGCTACAATGAGCAGTTCTTC
. | TRBJ1-1 | TRBV11-2 | . | CASSLDGFVGTEAFF | TGTGCCAGCAGCTTAGATGGGTTTGTAGGGACTGAAGCTTTCTTT
. | TRBJ2-5 | TRBV30 | TRBD2 | CAWSEDGGDGETQYF | TGTGCCTGGAGTGAGGACGGGGGGGACGGAGAGACCCAGTACTTC
. | TRBJ1-4 | TRBV18 | . | CASSRDFGEKLFF | TGTGCCAGCTCACGGGACTTCGGGGAAAAACTGTTTTTT
. | TRBJ1-1 | TRBV7-3 | TRBD1 | CASSWGQVGVGTEAFF | TGTGCCAGCAGCTGGGGACAGGTTGGGGTCGGCACTGAAGCTTTCTTT
. | TRBJ2-1 | TRBV2 | . | CASSEMTRGNNEQFF | TGTGCCAGCAGTGAAATGACAAGGGGGAACAATGAGCAGTTCTTC
. | TRBJ2-7 | TRBV20-1 | . | CSVKGPYEQYF | TGCAGTGTAAAAGGACCCTACGAGCAGTACTTC
. | TRBJ1-1 | TRBV9 | . | CASSAGGLQGIAEAFF | TGTGCCAGCAGCGCCGGAGGCCTCCAGGGAATCGCTGAAGCTTTCTTT
. | TRBJ2-1 | TRBV6-4 | . | CASSVTAAYNEQFF | TGTGCCAGCAGTGTGACAGCCGCCTACAATGAGCAGTTCTTC
. | TRBJ1-5 | TRBV30 | . | CAWSVPGPSTRATQPQHF | TGTGCCTGGAGTGTACCGGGGCCAAGTACGAGGGCCACTCAGCCCCAGCATTTT
once | TRBJ2-7 | TRBV18 | TRBD2 | CASSPKLAGSSYEQYF | TGTGCCAGCTCACCAAAACTAGCGGGCAGCTCCTACGAGCAGTACTTC
few | TRBJ2-2 | TRBV7-9 | . | CASSFAMTGTTGELFF | TGTGCCAGCAGCTTCGCTATGACAGGAACAACCGGGGAGCTGTTTTTT
. | TRBJ1-1 | TRBV3-1/TRBV3-2 | TRBD1 | CASSQGTGMKNTEAFF | TGTGCCAGCAGCCAAGGGACAGGGATGAAAAACACTGAAGCTTTCTTT
. | TRBJ1-2 | TRBV13 | . | CASTQRGQGSGYTF | TGTGCCAGCACCCAGCGGGGGCAGGGTAGCGGCTACACCTTC
. | TRBJ2-7 | TRBV4-1 | TRBD1 | CASSQEDRGAYEQYF | TGCGCCAGCAGCCAGGAGGACAGGGGGGCCTACGAGCAGTACTTC
. | TRBJ2-7 | TRBV19 | TRBD1 | CASRTSDRGTYEQYF | TGTGCCAGTAGGACATCTGACAGGGGCACCTACGAGCAGTACTTC
. | TRBJ2-1 | TRBV20-1 | TRBD1 | CSARETGKQFF | TGCAGTGCTAGAGAGACAGGGAAGCAGTTCTTC
. | TRBJ2-7 | TRBV5-6 | TRBD1 | CASSPGQGLAEQYF | TGTGCCAGCAGCCCGGGACAGGGGTTAGCCGAGCAGTACTTC
. | TRBJ2-3 | TRBV7-3 | TRBD2 | CASSSRPSGLAGDTQYF | TGTGCCAGCAGCTCAAGGCCCTCGGGACTAGCGGGAGATACGCAGTATTTT
. | TRBJ2-3 | TRBV6-5 | TRBD2 | CASKASGTDTDTQYF | TGTGCCAGCAAGGCTAGCGGGACCGACACAGATACGCAGTATTTT
. | TRBJ1-6 | TRBV7-6 | TRBD1 | CASSLADRVTRSPLHF | TGTGCCAGCAGCTTAGCGGACAGGGTAACAAGATCACCCCTCCACTTT
. | TRBJ1-3 | TRBV30 | . | CAWSQTRPGNTIYF | TGTGCCTGGAGTCAGACACGTCCTGGAAACACCATATATTTT
. | TRBJ2-5 | TRBV5-8 | . | CASSPRTPTGGETQYF | TGTGCCAGCAGCCCCCGGACCCCGACAGGAGGAGAGACCCAGTACTTC
once | TRBJ2-7 | TRBV28 | . | CASSFGYEQYF | TGTGCCAGCAGTTTTGGTTACGAGCAGTACTTC
. | TRBJ2-7 | TRBV18 | TRBD2 | CASSRLAGLYEQYF | TGTGCCAGCTCGCGCCTAGCGGGGCTCTACGAGCAGTACTTC
. | TRBJ1-3 | TRBV18 | TRBD1 | CASSPRQGRGNTIYF | TGTGCCAGCTCACCACGACAGGGGAGGGGAAACACCATATATTTT
. | TRBJ1-1 | TRBV2 | . | CASSGATEAFF | TGTGCCAGCAGTGGGGCGACTGAAGCTTTCTTT
. | TRBJ2-7 | TRBV18 | . | CASSPRGDEQYF | TGTGCCAGCTCACCAAGGGGCGACGAGCAGTACTTC
. | TRBJ1-5 | TRBV6-5 | . | CASSRQGYNQPQHF | TGTGCCAGCAGTCGGCAGGGATACAATCAGCCCCAGCATTTT
. | TRBJ2-5 | TRBV11-2 | . | CASSRSRETQYF | TGTGCCAGCAGCCGTTCTCGGGAGACCCAGTACTTC
. | TRBJ2-7 | TRBV3-1/TRBV3-2 | TRBD1 | CASSQGQGAYGYEQYF | TGTGCCAGCAGCCAAGGACAGGGGGCTTATGGATACGAGCAGTACTTC
. | TRBJ2-7 | TRBV6-1 | TRBD2 | CASSELAGGYEQYF | TGTGCCAGCAGTGAACTAGCGGGGGGCTACGAGCAGTACTTC
few | TRBJ2-1 | TRBV3-1/TRBV3-2 | . | CASSRGPLGQFF | TGTGCCAGCAGCCGGGGCCCGCTGGGGCAGTTCTTC
. | TRBJ2-1 | TRBV28 | . | CAASGEGGPVGEQFF | TGTGCCGCCTCAGGAGAGGGGGGCCCGGTTGGTGAGCAGTTCTTC
. | TRBJ2-6 | TRBV12-3/TRBV12-4 | . | CASVSGANVLTF | TGTGCCAGCGTCTCTGGGGCCAACGTCCTGACTTTC
many | TRBJ2-7 | TRBV10-1 | . | CASSANLGNYEQYF | TGCGCCAGCAGTGCGAACCTTGGGAACTACGAGCAGTACTTC
few | TRBJ1-6 | TRBV28 | . | CASSLTPDSEYNSPLHF | TGTGCCAGCAGCTTAACCCCCGACAGCGAATATAATTCACCCCTCCACTTT
once | TRBJ2-1 | TRBV25-1 | . | CASSQMMNNEQFF | TGTGCCAGCAGCCAGATGATGAACAATGAGCAGTTCTTC